The 26 T cell receptor beta chains reported below all come from one sample, sequenced in a study of technical replicates of blood from a few donors. Measured with immunoSEQ multiplex PCR; TCRdb has only the in-frame clones, and not every one. The sample consists of tens of thousands of clones, roughly 98% of them appearing once. Specimen: T cells isolated from PBMCs. These receptors were collected from a human donor in good health.

The sample holds one count of this clone. The chain uses TRBV6-1 and TRBJ2-3, with 10 bases aligning to TRBD2. The CDR3 extends over 20 amino acids. J gave up 1 base and V 2 bases, and 15 bases lay outside the gene matches. CDR1 MNHNS and CDR2 SASEGT come from the germline V gene. CDR3 region: CASSERYLAGAPRGTDTQYF. CDR3 DNA: TGTGCCAGCAGTGAAAGATACCTAGCGGGAGCCCCACGAGGCACAGATACGCAGTATTTT.

The CDR3 spells CASSYSGGDYEQYF. CDR3 in DNA: TGTGCCAGCAGTTACTCTGGGGGCGACTACGAGCAGTACTTC. The chain recombines TRBV6-5 with TRBJ2-7; tentative D call: TRBD1 (6 bases). The germline V gene has CDR1 MNHEY and CDR2 SVGAGI. This CDR3 region has 14 residues. V lost 0 bases and J lost 3, with 9 bases in between.

This clone appeared a single time. V gene TRBV9 combines with J gene TRBJ2-2; D may be TRBD2 (6 bases). This CDR3 spans 14 amino acids. V dropped 3 bases and J dropped 6 bases, with 12 bases sitting between them. Per the germline V gene, CDR1 is SGDLS and CDR2 is YYNGEE. The CDR3 DNA follows: TGTGCCAGCAGCGCGAAGACTAGTTCCGGGGAGCTGTTTTTT. Protein product: CASSAKTSSGELFF. The full variable domain, with the rest looked up from reference TRBV9 and TRBJ2-2, is DSGVTQTPKHLITATGQRVTLRCSPRSGDLSVYWYQQSLDQGLQFLIQYYNGEERAKGNILERFSAQQFPDLHSELNLSSLELGDSALYFCASSAKTSSGELFFGEGSRLTVL.

The CDR3 nucleotides read TGTGCCAGCAGTCCCCCCGCCGGCACTGAAGCTTTCTTT. This codes for CASSPPAGTEAFF. The chain joins TRBV11-2 to TRBJ1-1, with D uncertain. Germline lookup yields CDR1 SGHAT and CDR2 FQNNGV. The CDR3 has 13 amino acids. Trimming cost V 6 bases and J 4 bases, with 12 bases left between them.

CDR3 sequence (DNA): TGCGCCAGCAGCCTACGTTGGACAGGGGAATACAATGAGCAGTTCTTC. Its protein product is CASSLRWTGEYNEQFF. V and J are TRBV5-1 and TRBJ2-1, with 9 bases matching TRBD1. J lost 4 bases, V lost 4 bases, and 9 bases had no gene match. Germline V gives CDR1 SGHRS, CDR2 YFSETQ. The CDR3 runs to 16 residues.

The CDR3 is CASSYPPLGTGELFF. CDR3 in DNA: TGTGCCAGCAGTTACCCCCCCCTCGGGACCGGGGAGCTGTTTTTT. This rearrangement joins TRBV6-5 to TRBJ2-2; D is undetermined. This CDR3 is built from 15 residues. Trimming stripped 2 bases from V and 5 bases from J, with 12 bases between. Germline values: CDR1 MNHEY, CDR2 SVGAGI.

The chain employs TRBV5-1 and TRBJ2-5; 12 bases are shared with TRBD2. The CDR3 runs to 17 residues. The junction had 9 bases not matched to a gene; V was cut back by 4 bases and J by 2 bases. Germline lookup yields CDR1 SGHRS and CDR2 YFSETQ. The chain's CDR3 is CASSGLLAGGVQETQYF. DNA for the CDR3: TGCGCCAGCAGCGGGTTACTAGCGGGGGGAGTTCAAGAGACCCAGTACTTC.

Concerning this clone itself: A junction boundary mismatches the germline segment, possibly from a read error. The chain recombines TRBV9 with TRBJ1-6; 7 nucleotides align to TRBD1. The germline V gene has CDR1 SGDLS and CDR2 YYNGEE. CDR3 length equals 15 residues. The CDR3 reads CASSVALGQDSTLHF. In nucleotides, the CDR3 is TGTGCCAGCAGCGTAGCCTTAGGACAGGATTCAACCCTCCACTTT. Full variable domain (rest looked up from reference TRBV9 and TRBJ1-6): DSGVTQTPKHLITATGQRVTLRCSPRSGDLSVYWYQQSLDQGLQFLIQYYNGEERAKGNILERFSAQQFPDLHSELNLSSLELGDSALYFCASSVALGQDSTLHFGNGTRLTVT.

The rearrangement uses TRBV11-3 and TRBJ2-3; 11 bases are shared with TRBD2. The junction had 0 bases not matched to a gene; V was cut back by 2 bases and J by 8 bases. This CDR3 contains 13 residues. Germline loops: CDR1 SGHNT, CDR2 YENEEA. The CDR3 is CASSLTSGGTQYF. CDR3 sequence (DNA): TGTGCCAGCAGCTTAACTAGCGGGGGTACGCAGTATTTT.

About this clone itself: This sample includes further DNA sequences coding for the same CDR3. The chain has TRBV28 and TRBJ1-2; 7 bases line up with TRBD1. V shed 8 bases, J shed 5 bases, and the junction held 14 bases outside the gene matches. The germline V gene has CDR1 MDHEN and CDR2 SYDVKM. The CDR3 loop spans 15 amino acids. Here the CDR3 DNA reads TGTGCCAGCTTGGGACAGTCGCTCAAGATTTATGGCTACACCTTC. Encoded protein: CASLGQSLKIYGYTF.

Only one count was recorded for this clone. The chain combines TRBV7-9 with TRBJ2-6; a possible D gene is TRBD1 (6 bases). Trimming shortened V by 5 bases and J by 1 base, and 9 bases separated the two germline ends. This CDR3 is built from 15 residues. Germline-derived CDR1 and CDR2 are SEHNR and FQNEAQ (reference sequence). Written as DNA, the CDR3 is TGTGCCAGCAGCCGCGACAGGTCTGGGGCCAACGTCCTGACTTTC. As protein: CASSRDRSGANVLTF.

The V gene is TRBV15, the J gene TRBJ1-1; D ambiguous. Looked up from germline, CDR1 is LNHNV and CDR2 is YYDKDF (reference sequence). The CDR3 runs 14 residues. Trimming shortened V by 5 bases and J by 0 bases, and 10 bases separated the two germline ends. The CDR3 protein is CATSRGIMNTEAFF. The CDR3 DNA follows: TGTGCCACCAGCCGGGGTATAATGAACACTGAAGCTTTCTTT.

This clone was found once. The chain is built from TRBV14 and TRBJ2-7; 8 bases are a match to TRBD1. This CDR3 is built from 14 residues. Trimming removed 1 base from V and 3 bases from J; junction bases left unmatched: 2. The germline gives CDR1 SGHDN, CDR2 FVKESK. The CDR3 loop is CASSQAGGGYEQYF. The CDR3 DNA sequence: TGTGCCAGCAGCCAAGCAGGGGGCGGCTACGAGCAGTACTTC.

The rearrangement uses TRBV18 and TRBJ1-1, with D unclear. The V and J ends lost 0 bases and 11 bases respectively, with 13 bases between them. The CDR3 contains 13 residues. CDR1 is KGHSH, CDR2 LQKENI, per germline. Written as DNA, the CDR3 is TGTGCCAGCTCACCACCGTTAGAGGTCCTTGCTTTCTTT. Protein sequence: CASSPPLEVLAFF.

The chain carries TRBV4-1 and TRBJ2-7; tentative D call: TRBD2 (5 bases). The ends were cut back, 1 base at V and 1 base at J, with 14 bases in the middle. Looked up from germline, CDR1 is MGHRA and CDR2 is YSYEKL. The CDR3 has 16 residues. Written as DNA, the CDR3 is TGCGCCAGCAGCCAAGTCGAGGGTACGGAGTCCTACGAGCAGTACTTC. Translated, it gives CASSQVEGTESYEQYF.

V is TRBV28 and J is TRBJ2-2; 7 nucleotides align to TRBD2. The trim removed 7 bases at V and 5 bases at J, leaving 7 bases unmatched. Germline-derived CDR1 and CDR2 are MDHEN and SYDVKM. The CDR3 extends over 14 amino acids. This CDR3 reads CASNKRGGTGELFF. DNA for the CDR3: TGTGCCAGCAATAAAAGGGGAGGGACCGGGGAGCTGTTTTTT.

The chain joins TRBV6-1 to TRBJ1-2; D may be TRBD1 (5 bases). Germline CDR1 is MNHNS and CDR2 is SASEGT. Between the trimmed V and J ends, which lost 2 bases and 3 bases, there was a span of 16 bases. The CDR3 runs to 16 residues. CDR3 in amino acids: CASSEKGQGYDYGYTF. The CDR3 DNA sequence: TGTGCCAGCAGTGAAAAGGGGCAGGGATACGACTATGGCTACACCTTC.

The chain couples TRBV9 to TRBJ1-4, with D perhaps matching TRBD1 (6 bases). V was shortened by 0 bases and J by 7 bases, with 10 bases between the two germline ends. Germline CDR1 SGDLS, CDR2 YYNGEE. The CDR3 extends over 14 amino acids. The CDR3 nucleotides are TGTGCCAGCAGCGTAGGCGGGGGCGGTGAAAAACTGTTTTTT. Translating gives CASSVGGGGEKLFF. The variable domain in full, completed from reference TRBV9 and TRBJ1-4, reads DSGVTQTPKHLITATGQRVTLRCSPRSGDLSVYWYQQSLDQGLQFLIQYYNGEERAKGNILERFSAQQFPDLHSELNLSSLELGDSALYFCASSVGGGGEKLFFGSGTQLSVL.

This chain uses TRBV7-9 with TRBJ1-2, with a weak D call TRBD1 (6 bases). Between the trimmed V and J ends, which lost 5 bases and 8 bases, there was a span of 15 bases. Germline CDR1 is SEHNR and CDR2 is FQNEAQ (reference sequence). This CDR3 region has 13 residues. The CDR3 DNA reads TGTGCCAGCAGCCCTCCCGGGGGGGGCGGCTACACCTTC. Translating it yields CASSPPGGGGYTF.

CDR3 sequence: CASSLEADTEAFF. The CDR3 nucleotides read TGTGCCAGCAGTTTAGAAGCGGACACTGAAGCTTTCTTT. The V gene is TRBV27, the J gene TRBJ1-1; no reliable D call. The CDR3 has 13 amino acids. The V end was cut by 2 bases, the J end by 3 bases, with 7 bases between. Germline CDR1 MNHEY, CDR2 SMNVEV (reference sequence).

V usage is TRBV6-4 and J usage is TRBJ2-7; 9 bases are shared with TRBD2. V dropped 8 bases and J dropped 3; count of bases not matched to a gene: 5. The CDR3 has 13 residues. Germline CDR1 reads MRHNA; CDR2 reads SNTAGT. Written as DNA, the CDR3 is TGTGCCAGCGGTCTACTAGCGGGCTACGAGCAGTACTTC. Protein product: CASGLLAGYEQYF.

The chain joins TRBV27 to TRBJ1-5, with 12 bases fitting TRBD1. V trimming: 4 bases; J trimming: 2 bases; junction bases outside the gene matches: 9. Germline loops: CDR1 MNHEY, CDR2 SMNVEV (reference sequence). This CDR3 spans 18 amino acids. CDR3 sequence reads: CASSSRDRGLWGNQPQHF. CDR3 nucleotides: TGTGCCAGCAGTTCCCGGGACAGGGGGCTATGGGGCAATCAGCCCCAGCATTTT.

V is TRBV7-3 and J is TRBJ2-6; 7 nucleotides align to TRBD1. CDR3 length: 17 amino acids. Germline assignment: CDR1 SGHTA and CDR2 FQGTGA. Losses at the gene ends were 5 bases for V and 5 bases for J; bases not matched to a gene: 12. The CDR3 coding sequence is TGTGCCAGCAGCCCGAGGGGGCAGGTAAATTGGGCCAACGTCCTGACTTTC. Its translation is CASSPRGQVNWANVLTF. The full variable domain, completed using reference TRBV7-3 and TRBJ2-6, is GAGVSQTPSNKVTEKGKYVELRCDPISGHTALYWYRQSLGQGPEFLIYFQGTGAADDSGLPNDRFFAVRPEGSVSTLKIQRTERGDSAVYLCASSPRGQVNWANVLTFGAGSRLTVL.

The CDR3, as DNA: TGTGCCAGCAGCTTGGACGCGACTAGCGTCGGAGAGACCCAGTACTTC. It encodes CASSLDATSVGETQYF. This chain uses TRBV5-4 with TRBJ2-5; 8 nucleotides agree with TRBD2. V gave up 0 bases and J gave up 4 bases; unmatched junction bases: 8. CDR1 and CDR2 (germline): SGHNT, YYREEE (reference sequence). The CDR3 runs 16 residues.

V usage is TRBV4-1 and J usage is TRBJ2-1; D may be TRBD2 (6 bases). CDR1 is MGHRA, CDR2 YSYEKL, per germline. This CDR3 is built from 12 residues. Trimming removed 7 bases from V and 9 bases from J, with 13 bases in between. CDR3 in amino acids: CASTRGLGEQFF. CDR3 bases: TGCGCCAGCACCCGGGGGTTGGGTGAGCAGTTCTTC.

This chain uses TRBV9 with TRBJ1-4; tentatively, D is TRBD1 (5 bases). The germline V and J ends were trimmed by 0 bases and 5 bases, with 14 bases remaining between them. Germline CDR1 and CDR2: SGDLS and YYNGEE. The CDR3 runs 16 residues. CDR3 coding DNA: TGTGCCAGCAGCGTAGTTTCCGACAGACGCAATGAAAAACTGTTTTTT. As protein: CASSVVSDRRNEKLFF.